One T cell receptor (beta chain) is described in this entry. Antigen unknown. The immunoSEQ assay was v3.0, run at survey level. Sequencing used immunoSEQ multiplex PCR; TCRdb keeps in-frame clones, though not all of them. The sample shows fewer than 35,000 clones, more than 75% of them seen only once. The sample belongs to a study of long-term antiretroviral therapy in people with HIV. Broader study findings: CDR3 length ranges were narrower in HIV repertoires than in controls.

The ends lost 6 bases at V and 1 base at J; junction bases unmatched: 6. Germline V gene lookup returns CDR1 MNHEY and CDR2 SMNVEV (reference sequence). CDR3 size: 14 residues. Sequenced here: unsorted PBMCs, sampled 2.9 years after starting antiretroviral therapy. The chain is built from TRBV27 and TRBJ2-7; 7 bases align to TRBD1. This TCR was sampled from a man aged 50 or older with HIV. The CDR3 DNA follows: TGTGCCAGCAGCACCAGACAGGGATCCTACGAGCAGTACTTC. Its translation: CASSTRQGSYEQYF.